This is a list of T cell receptor beta chains from one sample in a study of T cell changes during pregnancy in multiple sclerosis. Data came from immunoSEQ multiplex PCR; TCRdb stores just in-frame clones and leaves some out. The sample consists of tens of thousands of clones, almost 95% of them appearing once. Sample: CD8+ T cells from peripheral blood mononuclear cells, taken in the first trimester of pregnancy. These receptors originate from a female donor with multiple sclerosis, enrolled in a pregnancy study. CDR3s include the opening cysteine and the closing phenylalanine or tryptophan. D genes are given only for firm matches. The size field is filled for only some rows; it gives once, few, many or a size class.

j_call | v_call | d_call | clone_size | cdr3_nt | cdr3_aa
TRBJ1-5 | TRBV11-2 | TRBD1 | NA | TGTGCCAGCAGGGGGGGCAGGGGGCTAGAAAATCAGCCCCAGCATTTT | CASRGGRGLENQPQHF
TRBJ2-2 | TRBV11-2 | NA | NA | TGTGCCAGCAGCCGAGCGGTGAGCGGGGAGCTGTTTTTT | CASSRAVSGELFF
TRBJ2-7 | TRBV7-8 | NA | NA | TGTGCCAGCAGCTTACGAGGTTCTGGGCGAGGTAGCGACGAGCAGTACTTC | CASSLRGSGRGSDEQYF
TRBJ2-7 | TRBV10-1 | TRBD1 | NA | TGCGCCAGCAGTGTAGGACAGGCCTACGAGCAGTACTTC | CASSVGQAYEQYF
TRBJ1-5 | TRBV13 | NA | NA | TGTGCCCCCCGGAGGGTTCCCCAGCATTTT | CAPRRVPQHF
TRBJ2-7 | TRBV4-2 | NA | NA | TGTGCCAGCAGCCAAGATGCCGGGAGCTCCTACGAGCAGTACTTC | CASSQDAGSSYEQYF
TRBJ2-7 | TRBV7-6 | TRBD2 | NA | TGTGCCAGCAGCGTCGGGACTACCCGAACCGAGCAGTACTTC | CASSVGTTRTEQYF
TRBJ1-1 | TRBV2 | NA | once | TGTGCCAGCAGTGACCCCTCGACAGCCCTGACCATGAACACTGAAGCTTTCTTT | CASSDPSTALTMNTEAFF
TRBJ2-1 | TRBV4-1 | NA | NA | TGCGCCAGCAGCCAAGGAGGGCGGAATGAGCAGTTCTTC | CASSQGGRNEQFF
TRBJ2-2 | TRBV9 | TRBD1 | NA | TGTGCCAGCAGCCCAGGGGGCACCGGGGAGCTGTTTTTT | CASSPGGTGELFF
TRBJ1-3 | TRBV6-5 | NA | NA | TGTGCCAGCAGTTCCCCCTTATCTGGAAACACCATATATTTT | CASSSPLSGNTIYF
TRBJ2-3 | TRBV28 | TRBD2 | NA | TGTGCCAGCAGTTCATATAGCGGGACAGATACGCAGTATTTT | CASSSYSGTDTQYF
TRBJ2-2 | TRBV6-5 | TRBD2 | NA | TGTGCCAGCAGTTACGTAGGACTAGACACCGGGGAGCTGTTTTTT | CASSYVGLDTGELFF
TRBJ2-1 | TRBV29-1 | NA | NA | TGCAGCGTGTACAGGGCGACCTACAATGAGCAGTTCTTC | CSVYRATYNEQFF
TRBJ2-1 | TRBV28 | NA | NA | TGTGCCAGCAGTCCTCCCCCTCAGGATGAGCAGTTCTTC | CASSPPPQDEQFF
TRBJ2-1 | TRBV27 | NA | NA | TGTGCCAGCAGTATTCTAAGCTCCTACAATGAGCAGTTCTTC | CASSILSSYNEQFF
TRBJ2-7 | TRBV6-1 | TRBD2 | NA | TGTGCCAGCAGTGAAGCGAGGGCGGGACTAGATAGTTACGAGCAGTACTTC | CASSEARAGLDSYEQYF
TRBJ2-2 | TRBV27 | NA | NA | TGTGCCAGCAGTTTATTCTCCGGGGTTACGAACACCGGGGAGCTGTTTTTT | CASSLFSGVTNTGELFF
TRBJ2-7 | TRBV7-9 | TRBD1 | NA | TGTGCCAGCAGCCTAAGACAGGGGGCTTACGAGCAGTACTTC | CASSLRQGAYEQYF
TRBJ1-2 | TRBV29-1 | NA | NA | TGCAGCGTTGACAGGGGAGGCTACACCTTC | CSVDRGGYTF
TRBJ2-5 | TRBV5-1 | TRBD2 | NA | TGCGCCAGCAGCTTGGTCGCGACTAGCGAGGTGGAGACCCAGTACTTC | CASSLVATSEVETQYF
TRBJ1-6 | TRBV28 | NA | NA | TGTGCCAGCAGTTCCTACGGGTATGGGTCACCCCTCCACTTT | CASSSYGYGSPLHF